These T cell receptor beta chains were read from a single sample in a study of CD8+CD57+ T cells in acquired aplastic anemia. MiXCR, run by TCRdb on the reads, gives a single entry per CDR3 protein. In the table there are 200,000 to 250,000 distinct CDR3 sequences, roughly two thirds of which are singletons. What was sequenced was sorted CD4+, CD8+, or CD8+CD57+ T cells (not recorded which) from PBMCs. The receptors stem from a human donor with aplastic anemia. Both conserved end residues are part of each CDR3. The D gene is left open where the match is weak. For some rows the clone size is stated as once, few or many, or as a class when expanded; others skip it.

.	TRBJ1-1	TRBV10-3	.	TGTGCCATCAGTGACCTAATTTCGGGGCAGGGGATGAACACTGAAGCTTTCTTT	CAISDLISGQGMNTEAFF
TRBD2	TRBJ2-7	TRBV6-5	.	TGTGCCAGCAGTGCGCCTCAACTAGCGGGAGCTCGCGAGCAGTACTTC	CASSAPQLAGAREQYF
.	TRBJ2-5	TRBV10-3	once	TGTGCCATCAGTGAGTCTAGGGGGGGCCAAGAGACCCAGTACTTC	CAISESRGGQETQYF
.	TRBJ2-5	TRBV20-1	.	TGCAGTGCTAGGCCAGCGCGTCGTCAAGAGACCCAGTACTTC	CSARPARRQETQYF
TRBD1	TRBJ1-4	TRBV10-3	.	TGTGCCATCAGCCCGACCGGGACAGCTAATGAAAAACTGTTTTTT	CAISPTGTANEKLFF
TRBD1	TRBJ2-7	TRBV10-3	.	TGTGCCAGCAGTCCGACAGGGCGCGAGCAGTACTTC	CASSPTGREQYF
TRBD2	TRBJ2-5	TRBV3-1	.	TGTGCCAGCAGCCAAGTAGCGGGGGGGCGCGAGACCCAGTACTTC	CASSQVAGGRETQYF
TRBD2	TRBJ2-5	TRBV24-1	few	TGTGCCACCAGTGAGGGCAGCGGGAGGGCACAAGAGACCCAGTACTTC	CATSEGSGRAQETQYF
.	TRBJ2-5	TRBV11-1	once	TGTGCCAGCAGCCCGTTGGGGCAGACCCAGTACTTC	CASSPLGQTQYF
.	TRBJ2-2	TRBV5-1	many	TGCGCCAGCAGCTGGGGGGTGAACACCGGGGAGCTGTTTTTT	CASSWGVNTGELFF
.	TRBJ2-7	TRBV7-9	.	TGTGCCAGCAGCTTAGTAGCCAACTACGAGCAGTACTTC	CASSLVANYEQYF
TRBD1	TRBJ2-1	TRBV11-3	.	TGTGCCAGCAGTACCGGGACAGGGCTCTACAATGAGCAGTTCTTC	CASSTGTGLYNEQFF
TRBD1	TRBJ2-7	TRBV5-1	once	TGCGCCAGCAGCTTCCGGGACAGGGGGCTTTACGAGCAGTACTTC	CASSFRDRGLYEQYF
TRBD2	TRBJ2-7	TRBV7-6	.	TGTGCCAGCAGCCAAGGGACTAGCGGGGGTAACGAGCAGTACTTC	CASSQGTSGGNEQYF
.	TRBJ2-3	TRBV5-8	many	TGTGCCAGCAGCTTCTTTGGCGGACCTAGCACAGATACGCAGTATTTT	CASSFFGGPSTDTQYF
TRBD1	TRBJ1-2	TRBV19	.	TGTGCCACCTCCGGGACAGCCTCTTACTATGGCTACACCTTC	CATSGTASYYGYTF
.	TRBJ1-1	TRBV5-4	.	TGTGCCAGCAGCTTGTATACAGGATCCACTGAAGCTTTCTTT	CASSLYTGSTEAFF
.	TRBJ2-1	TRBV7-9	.	TGTGCCAGCAGCTTTTCGTCGCCCTACAATGAGCAGTTCTTC	CASSFSSPYNEQFF
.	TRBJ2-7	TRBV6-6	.	TGTGCCAGCAGTGGCTTTAGCTCCTACGAGCAGTACTTC	CASSGFSSYEQYF
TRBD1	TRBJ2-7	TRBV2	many	TGTGCCAGCAGTGATAGGCAGGGGGTCAACGAGCAGTACTTC	CASSDRQGVNEQYF
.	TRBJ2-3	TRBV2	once	TGTGCCAGCGGCGGGACTTCTCCGAGCACAGATACGCAGTATTTT	CASGGTSPSTDTQYF
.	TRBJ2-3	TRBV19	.	TGTGCCAGTAGTATCAGGACGCACCCAGATACGCAGTATTTT	CASSIRTHPDTQYF
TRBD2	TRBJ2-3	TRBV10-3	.	TGTGCCATCAGTGAGTCGACTAGCGGGAGAAGGACAGATACGCAGTATTTT	CAISESTSGRRTDTQYF
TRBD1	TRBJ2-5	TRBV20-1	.	TGCAGTGCTAGATGGCAGGGGGCTGAAAAGACCCAGTACTTC	CSARWQGAEKTQYF
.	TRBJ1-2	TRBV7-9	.	TGTGCCAGCAGGGAAAGAGCTAACTATGGCTACACCTTC	CASRERANYGYTF